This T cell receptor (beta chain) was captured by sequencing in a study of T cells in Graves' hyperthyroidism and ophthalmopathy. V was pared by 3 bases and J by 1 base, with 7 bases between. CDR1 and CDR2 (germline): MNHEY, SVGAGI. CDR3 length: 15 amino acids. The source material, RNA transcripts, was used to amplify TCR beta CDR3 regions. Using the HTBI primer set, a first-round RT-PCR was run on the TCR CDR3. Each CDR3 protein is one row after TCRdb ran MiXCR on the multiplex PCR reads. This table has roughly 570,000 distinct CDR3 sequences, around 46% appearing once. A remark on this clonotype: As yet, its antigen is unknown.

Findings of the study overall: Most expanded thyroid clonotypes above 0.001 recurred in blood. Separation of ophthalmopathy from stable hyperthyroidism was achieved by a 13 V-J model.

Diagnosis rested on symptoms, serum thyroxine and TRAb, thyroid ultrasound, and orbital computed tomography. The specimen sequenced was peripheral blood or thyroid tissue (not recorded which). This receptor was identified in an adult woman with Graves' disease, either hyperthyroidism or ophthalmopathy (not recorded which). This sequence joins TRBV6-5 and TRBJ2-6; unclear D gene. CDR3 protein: CASSYGLSGANVLTF. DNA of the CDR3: TGTGCCAGCAGTTATGGGTTATCTGGGGCCAACGTCCTGACTTTC.